Below, one T cell receptor beta chain is given with its context. The antigen remains undetermined. Here immunoSEQ multiplex PCR was the method, and the copy in TCRdb shows in-frame clones only, minus some. Among about 63,000 clones listed, more than 70% were seen once. This record comes from a study of cytomegalovirus exposure and HLA in healthy donors. Study findings and constraints: The finding came from a later analysis; first-cohort TCR clusters tended to co-occur in the roughly 110 validation repertoires. Reportedly, cytomegalovirus status was diagnosed with high sensitivity and specificity. Overall, approximately 150 TCR beta chains were annotated as cytomegalovirus-associated.

Germline V gene sequence: CDR1 SGHKS, CDR2 YYEKEE (reference sequence). The ends lost 4 bases at V and 1 base at J; junction bases unmatched: 8. There are 17 residues in the CDR3. This TCR was sampled from a woman younger than 35 in good health and CMV-seronegative. Specimen: PBMCs. The rearrangement joins TRBV5-5 to TRBJ1-3, with 10 bases lining up with TRBD1. CDR3 DNA sequence: TGTGCCAGCAGCCGGGACAGGGGTCTGGCGTCTGGAAACACCATATATTTT. Its protein product is CASSRDRGLASGNTIYF. Looking up the rest from reference TRBV5-5 and TRBJ1-3 gives the full variable domain: DAGVTQSPTHLIKTRGQQVTLRCSPISGHKSVSWYQQVLGQGPQFIFQYYEKEERGRGNFPDRFSARQFPNYSSELNVNALLLGDSALYLCASSRDRGLASGNTIYFGEGSWLTVV.